The 16 T cell receptor beta chains below were found in one sample sequenced in a study of T cells in Graves' hyperthyroidism and ophthalmopathy (dated 2019 in TCRdb). The method behind the library was multiplex PCR. For sequencing, an Illumina HiSeq 2000 was employed. The TCR beta CDR3 regions were amplified from the RNA transcripts. The TCR CDR3 was subjected to a first round of RT-PCR using the HTBI primer set and the Qiagen OneStep RT-PCR kit. TCRdb passed the public sequencing reads through fastp at Q25 and MiXCR, retaining productive beta sequences. Entries are consolidated by CDR3 protein sequence, retaining the most common genes and DNA. The sample yields 600,000 to 850,000 distinct CDR3 sequences; roughly a sixth were counted once. The top ten clones comprise around 17% of the sample. The sample comprised blood. The receptors were gathered from a woman aged 45-59 years with Graves' hyperthyroidism that later progressed to Graves' ophthalmopathy.

This clonotype was counted many times. This chain uses TRBV11-3 with TRBJ2-1, with D perhaps given as TRBD1 or TRBD2 (5 bases each). The germline gives CDR1 SGHNT, CDR2 YENEEA. This CDR3 has 12 amino acids. Trimming left V 8 bases short and J 6 bases short, with 11 bases between. CDR3 bases: TGTGCCAGCCGAGGGGTCGGCAATGAGCAGTTCTTC. Amino acid sequence: CASRGVGNEQFF.

This clonotype was recorded at least ten times. A junction boundary mismatches the germline segment, possibly from a read error. The chain couples TRBV12-3 or TRBV12-4 to TRBJ1-4, with D possibly being TRBD1 (5 bases). The CDR3 consists of 13 residues. CDR3 protein: CASGGRRNEKVFF. CDR3 nucleotides: TGTGCCAGCGGGGGACGTAGGAATGAAAAAGTGTTTTTT.

The CDR3, as DNA: TGCAGTGCTAGAGGGGACAGTGATTTCTCCTACGAGCAGTACTTC. This gives the protein CSARGDSDFSYEQYF. This chain uses TRBV20-1 with TRBJ2-7; TRBD1 matches 7 bases. Germline lookup yields CDR1 DFQATT and CDR2 SNEGSKA (reference sequence). The junction had 6 bases not matched to a gene; V was cut back by 1 base and J by 0 bases. The CDR3 sequence is 15 residues long.

CDR3 region: CASSPTRGSYGYTF. CDR3 bases: TGTGCCAGCAGTCCAACAAGGGGATCCTATGGCTACACCTTC. The chain is built from TRBV6-1 and TRBJ1-2; weak D call: TRBD1 (5 bases). The CDR3 loop spans 14 amino acids. V gave up 5 bases and J gave up 4 bases, with 14 bases separating them. Per the germline V gene, CDR1 is MNHNS and CDR2 is SASEGT.

The gene calls are TRBV6-2 or TRBV6-3 and TRBJ1-5; TRBD1 matches at 8 bases. V lost 7 bases and J lost 4; bases outside the gene matches: 3. This CDR3 comprises 13 residues. CDR1 and CDR2 from the germline V gene are MNHEY and SVGEGT. DNA for the CDR3: TGTGCCAGCACCACAGGGGGGAATCAGCCCCAGCATTTT. This gives the protein CASTTGGNQPQHF.

This clonotype was counted a few times. The chain couples TRBV30 to TRBJ1-2; weak D call: TRBD1 (6 bases). The V end was cut by 8 bases, the J end by 4 bases, with 20 bases between. Germline V gene sequence: CDR1 GTSNPN, CDR2 SVGIG (reference sequence). The CDR3 runs 14 residues. CDR3 loop: CAGALQGSSYGYTF. In DNA, the CDR3 is TGTGCCGGGGCTCTACAGGGTTCGTCCTATGGCTACACCTTC.

The chain links TRBV4-1 to TRBJ2-3, with 8 bases aligning to TRBD1. The CDR3 extends over 17 amino acids. After removal of 0 bases from V and 2 bases from J, the junction contained 7 bases not matched to a gene. Germline CDR1 MGHRA, CDR2 YSYEKL. The CDR3, as DNA: TGCGCCAGCAGCCAAGATACGGGGACAGGCCTCACAGATACGCAGTATTTT. This gives the protein CASSQDTGTGLTDTQYF.

There are a few counts of this clonotype. The genes are TRBV20-1 and TRBJ2-2, with TRBD2 matching over 7 bases. Trimming took 5 bases from V and 7 from J; bases not matched to a gene: 1. CDR1 is DFQATT, CDR2 SNEGSKA, per germline (reference sequence). The CDR3 extends over 11 amino acids. The CDR3: CSAWTSGELFF. Written as DNA, the CDR3 is TGCAGTGCTTGGACTAGCGGGGAGCTGTTTTTT.

The table lists this clonotype with a few counts. The chain couples TRBV30 to TRBJ2-7, with a possible D match to TRBD1 (5 bases). From germline, CDR1 is GTSNPN and CDR2 SVGIG (reference sequence). Trimming pared 5 bases from V and 4 bases from J, leaving 9 bases between. CDR3 length: 11 amino acids. CDR3: CAWQTVYEQYF. The CDR3 DNA is TGTGCCTGGCAGACAGTTTACGAGCAGTACTTC. The full variable domain, its missing parts supplied by reference TRBV30 and TRBJ2-7, is SQTIHQWPATLVQPVGSPLSLECTVEGTSNPNLYWYRQAAGRGLQLLFYSVGIGQISSEVPQNLSASRPQDRQFILSSKKLLLSDSGFYLCAWQTVYEQYFGPGTRLTVT.

The V call is TRBV29-1, the J call TRBJ1-1, with a weak D call TRBD1 (6 bases). Germline CDR1 is SQVTM and CDR2 is ANQGSEA. The V gene lost 7 bases and the J gene lost 0 bases, with 15 bases spanning the gap. This CDR3 contains 14 residues. CDR3 DNA sequence: TGCAGCGGGGGGGGCCGACTATTGAACACTGAAGCTTTCTTT. Translated: CSGGGRLLNTEAFF.

This clonotype was observed a handful of times. J is TRBJ1-1 and V is TRBV6-1, with 8 bases matching TRBD1. Looked up from germline, CDR1 is MNHNS and CDR2 is SASEGT. V shed 5 bases, J shed 5 bases, and the junction held 7 bases outside the gene matches. The CDR3 has 14 residues. The CDR3 spells CASSQDRDVTEAFF. The DNA for the CDR3 is TGTGCCAGCAGTCAGGACAGGGATGTAACTGAAGCTTTCTTT.

This clonotype was counted at least ten times. CDR3 sequence reads: CASSLAGTPNQPQHF. For the CDR3, the DNA is TGCGCCAGCAGCTTGGCCGGCACCCCCAATCAGCCCCAGCATTTT. V usage is TRBV5-1 and J usage is TRBJ1-5; D unclear. Germline CDR1 is SGHRS and CDR2 is YFSETQ. V lost 0 bases and J lost 3, with 10 bases in between. The CDR3 runs 15 residues. The whole variable domain, remainder taken from reference TRBV5-1 and TRBJ1-5, is KAGVTQTPRYLIKTRGQQVTLSCSPISGHRSVSWYQQTPGQGLQFLFEYFSETQRNKGNFPGRFSGRQFSNSRSEMNVSTLELGDSALYLCASSLAGTPNQPQHFGDGTRLSIL.

This chain uses TRBV3-1 with TRBJ1-4; no definite D call. Trimming stripped 1 base from V and 7 bases from J, with 19 bases between. Germline CDR1 reads LGHDT; CDR2 reads YNNKEL (reference sequence). This CDR3 has 17 amino acids. This CDR3 is CASSQGSFGNTGEKLFF. Here the CDR3 DNA reads TGTGCCAGCAGCCAAGGGAGCTTTGGAAACACGGGTGAAAAACTGTTTTTT.

This rearrangement joins TRBV5-4 to TRBJ1-2, with D unclear. V dropped 6 bases and J dropped 3 bases, with 12 bases sitting between them. Looked up from germline, CDR1 is SGHNT and CDR2 is YYREEE (reference sequence). This CDR3 region has 13 residues. The CDR3 DNA is TGTGCCAGCACGGTGGGCGGGGACTATGGCTACACCTTC. Residues: CASTVGGDYGYTF.

The table lists this clonotype with many counts. The chain joins TRBV30 to TRBJ1-1; D possibly corresponds to TRBD1 (6 bases). Between the trimmed V and J ends, which lost 4 bases and 0 bases, there was a span of 9 bases. This CDR3 contains 13 residues. From germline, CDR1 is GTSNPN and CDR2 SVGIG (reference sequence). This CDR3 reads CAWTGQMNTEAFF. The CDR3 DNA reads TGTGCCTGGACCGGACAGATGAACACTGAAGCTTTCTTT.

This chain links TRBV20-1 with TRBJ1-3; D gene uncertain. This CDR3 is built from 13 residues. Between the trimmed V and J ends, which lost 2 bases and 4 bases, there was a span of 9 bases. In germline, CDR1 is DFQATT, CDR2 SNEGSKA (reference sequence). The CDR3 loop is CSARLGAGNTIYF. In nucleotides, the CDR3 is TGCAGTGCTAGACTGGGTGCGGGAAACACCATATATTTT.